The 29 T cell receptor beta chains below all came from one sample that was sequenced in a study of T-cell memory formation after mild COVID-19. TCRdb re-analysed the 5' RACE reads in MiXCR, keeping a single row per CDR3 protein. The data contain approximately 60,000 distinct CDR3 sequences, around 9.5% of them singletons. The source material was PBMCs or a T cell subset sorted from them (not recorded which). The source is a man aged 18 to 29 who had mild COVID-19 (a few samples of this study predate the infection). Cell type and time point are not known.

This clonotype was observed a handful of times. The CDR3 loop reads CASSPESSPDSPLHF. DNA for the CDR3: TGCGCCAGCAGCCCCGAATCGTCCCCGGATTCACCCCTCCACTTT. This chain connects TRBV5-1 to TRBJ1-6, with no clear D. Germline assignment: CDR1 SGHRS and CDR2 YFSETQ. There are 15 residues in the CDR3. V was pared by 4 bases and J by 8 bases, with 16 bases between.

The chain combines TRBV7-3 with TRBJ1-1; perhaps TRBD1 as D (6 bases). Trimming took off 5 bases at V and 1 base at J, with 26 bases between the two ends. The germline V gene encodes CDR1 SGHTA and CDR2 FQGTGA. This CDR3 has 19 amino acids. The CDR3 region is CASSPTIGGRDPGNTEAFF. The CDR3 DNA is TGTGCCAGCAGCCCGACTATCGGGGGCAGGGACCCTGGGAACACTGAAGCTTTCTTT.

This clonotype came up a few times. This chain links TRBV5-1 with TRBJ1-1; the D gene is possibly TRBD1 (6 bases). The CDR3 runs 14 residues. V gave up 0 bases and J gave up 3 bases, with 9 bases separating them. The germline V gene encodes CDR1 SGHRS and CDR2 YFSETQ. The DNA for the CDR3 is TGCGCCAGCAGCTTGGCCGCAGGGGACACTGAAGCTTTCTTT. It specifies CASSLAAGDTEAFF.

The chain has TRBV4-1 and TRBJ2-7; 8 bases are shared with TRBD1. The CDR3 loop spans 15 amino acids. In germline, CDR1 is MGHRA, CDR2 YSYEKL. Unmatched junction bases numbered 4, after V lost 2 bases and J lost 1 base. The CDR3 region has the DNA TGCGCCAGCAGCCAACAGGGGGCTCCATCCTACGAGCAGTACTTC. Its translation: CASSQQGAPSYEQYF.

V usage is TRBV10-3 and J usage is TRBJ2-1; D might be TRBD1 (6 bases). The CDR3 is made up of 17 amino acids. Germline CDR1 and CDR2: ENHRY and SYGVKD. The germline V and J ends were trimmed by 3 bases and 6 bases, with 21 bases remaining between them. The DNA of the CDR3 is TGTGCCATCAGTGAAGCAGCCCAGGGGCGACTAAGCAATGAGCAGTTCTTC. It is translated as CAISEAAQGRLSNEQFF.

This chain joins TRBV28 and TRBJ1-1; 9 nucleotides agree with TRBD1. The CDR3 consists of 17 residues. With V trimmed by 5 bases and J by 6 bases, 16 bases remained unmatched. Germline loops: CDR1 MDHEN, CDR2 SYDVKM. CDR3 sequence reads: CASSPGAGQGKSPEAFF. The CDR3 coding sequence is TGTGCCAGCAGTCCAGGGGCGGGACAGGGAAAAAGTCCTGAAGCTTTCTTT. Full variable domain (remainder filled in from reference TRBV28 and TRBJ1-1): DVKVTQSSRYLVKRTGEKVFLECVQDMDHENMFWYRQDPGLGLRLIYFSYDVKMKEKGDIPEGYSVSREKKERFSLILESASTNQTSMYLCASSPGAGQGKSPEAFFGQGTRLTVV.

This chain's CDR3 is CASSQRGQGANVLTF. In DNA form, the CDR3 reads TGTGCCAGCAGCCAGAGGGGGCAGGGGGCCAACGTCCTGACTTTC. V usage is TRBV11-2 and J usage is TRBJ2-6; TRBD1 aligns across 7 bases. Germline values: CDR1 SGHAT, CDR2 FQNNGV. This CDR3 is built from 15 residues. V trimming: 5 bases; J trimming: 4 bases; junction bases outside the gene matches: 5.

The chain recombines TRBV4-3 with TRBJ2-5, with unresolved D. Germline lookup yields CDR1 LGHNA and CDR2 YSLEER. This CDR3 contains 15 residues. The V gene lost 1 base and the J gene lost 7 bases, with 16 bases spanning the gap. The CDR3 DNA sequence: TGCGCCAGCAGCCAAGCCGTATGGGGTACGGGGACCCAGTACTTC. As protein: CASSQAVWGTGTQYF.

This clonotype appeared a few times. This chain connects TRBV5-1 to TRBJ2-5; D may be TRBD2 (6 bases). Trimming shortened V by 10 bases and J by 5 bases, and 21 bases separated the two germline ends. Germline CDR1 is SGHRS and CDR2 is YFSETQ. There are 14 residues in the CDR3. CDR3 in amino acids: CASQPEGAWETQYF. The CDR3 coding sequence is TGCGCCTCGCAACCGGAGGGTGCTTGGGAGACCCAGTACTTC.

CDR3 amino acids: CASSLGWRDNEQFF. CDR3 nucleotide sequence: TGTGCCAGCAGCTTAGGTTGGAGAGACAATGAGCAGTTCTTC. The rearrangement uses TRBV11-1 and TRBJ2-1; D not resolved. V was pared by 1 base and J by 5 bases, with 9 bases between. The CDR3 length is 14 residues. The germline CDR1 and CDR2 sequences are SGHAT and FQDESV (reference sequence). Combining the CDR3 with reference TRBV11-1 and TRBJ2-1 gives the whole variable domain EAEVAQSPRYKITEKSQAVAFWCDPISGHATLYWYRQILGQGPELLVQFQDESVVDDSQLPKDRFSAERLKGVDSTLKIQPAELGDSAMYLCASSLGWRDNEQFFGPGTRLTVL.

This clonotype came up a few times. The chain couples TRBV10-3 to TRBJ1-1, with 10 positions matching TRBD1. After removal of 4 bases from V and 0 bases from J, the junction contained 8 bases not matched to a gene. From germline, CDR1 is ENHRY and CDR2 SYGVKD. This CDR3 region has 17 residues. For the CDR3, the DNA is TGTGCCATCAGTGGGGGACAGGGGAAGGGGCTGAACACTGAAGCTTTCTTT. Amino acid sequence: CAISGGQGKGLNTEAFF.

V and J are TRBV7-9 and TRBJ2-1; D remains ambiguous. In germline, CDR1 is SEHNR, CDR2 FQNEAQ (reference sequence). The CDR3 extends over 14 amino acids. V was clipped by 2 bases and J by 5 bases, with 10 bases between them. This CDR3 is CASSLFNLNNEQFF. The CDR3 DNA reads as TGTGCCAGCAGCTTATTTAACCTCAACAATGAGCAGTTCTTC.

DNA of the CDR3: TGTGCCAGCAGCCAAGCCTTGTCCTCTGGAAACACCATATATTTT. Its translation is CASSQALSSGNTIYF. The chain is built from TRBV7-2 and TRBJ1-3; no clear D gene. The CDR3 consists of 15 residues. V was shortened by 5 bases and J by 0 bases, with 11 bases between the two germline ends. The V gene's germline CDR1 is SGHTA and CDR2 FQGNSA.

This clonotype has a single count. The chain combines TRBV2 with TRBJ1-2, with 9 positions matching TRBD1. J was trimmed by 7 bases and V by 5 bases; bases with no gene match: 5. Germline V gene data show CDR1 as SNHLY and CDR2 as FYNNEI. This CDR3 region has 13 residues. DNA of the CDR3: TGTGCCAGCAGTAAGGAGGGACAGGGTGGCTACACCTTC. Residues: CASSKEGQGGYTF.

This clonotype was counted a single time. The chain links TRBV3-1 to TRBJ2-3; no reliable D call. Germline V gene data show CDR1 as LGHDT and CDR2 as YNNKEL (reference sequence). This CDR3 is built from 11 residues. Trimming stripped 7 bases from V and 8 bases from J, with 10 bases between. Here the CDR3 reads CASTTGSTQYF. As DNA, the CDR3 is TGTGCCAGCACGACTGGGTCTACGCAGTATTTT.

This sequence joins TRBV6-2 or TRBV6-3 and TRBJ2-6; no clear D. The CDR3 consists of 14 residues. The germline V and J ends were trimmed by 2 bases and 1 base, with 3 bases remaining between them. CDR1 MNHEY and CDR2 SVGEGT come from the germline V gene. CDR3 sequence: CASSYASGANVLTF. The CDR3 DNA reads TGTGCCAGCAGTTACGCTTCTGGGGCCAACGTCCTGACTTTC.

A few counts support this clonotype. The chain is built from TRBV7-2 and TRBJ1-5, with D possibly TRBD1 on 5 matching bases. Germline CDR1 reads SGHTA; CDR2 reads FQGNSA. Trimming removed 3 bases from V and 5 bases from J, with 14 bases in between. This CDR3 is 15 amino acids long. CDR3 nucleotides: TGTGCCAGCAGCTTGTCTTATGGGGGGGATCAGCCCCAGCATTTT. This translates into CASSLSYGGDQPQHF.

V gene TRBV28 combines with J gene TRBJ1-3; D gene ambiguous. CDR1 and CDR2 from the germline V gene are MDHEN and SYDVKM. V was shortened by 11 bases and J by 2 bases, with 13 bases between the two germline ends. This CDR3 has 13 amino acids. Here the CDR3 reads CASGVGTGNTIYF. CDR3 DNA: TGTGCCTCCGGGGTGGGGACTGGAAACACCATATATTTT.

This clonotype was detected a few times. The chain carries TRBV12-3 or TRBV12-4 and TRBJ2-5, with TRBD2 matching 10 bases. The V segment lost 5 bases and the J segment 4 bases; nucleotides outside the gene matches: 4. This CDR3 is built from 14 residues. The CDR3 bases are TGTGCCAGCAGTATACGACTAGCGGGAGAGACCCAGTACTTC. It encodes CASSIRLAGETQYF.

The V and J genes are TRBV14 and TRBJ1-4, with 8 bases that match TRBD1. J was trimmed by 8 bases and V by 4 bases; bases with no gene match: 12. The CDR3 covers 16 residues. Germline-derived CDR1 and CDR2 are SGHDN and FVKESK. The CDR3 sequence: CASSRRPRDRHEKLFF. CDR3 sequence (DNA): TGTGCCAGCAGCCGACGCCCCCGGGACAGGCACGAAAAACTGTTTTTT.

This sequence joins TRBV27 and TRBJ2-5; 8 nucleotides match TRBD2. This CDR3 spans 16 amino acids. V gave up 2 bases and J gave up 6 bases; unmatched junction bases: 11. In germline, CDR1 is MNHEY, CDR2 SMNVEV (reference sequence). The CDR3 here is CASSLRPGGPIQTQYF. Here the CDR3 DNA reads TGTGCCAGCAGTTTACGGCCGGGGGGGCCAATACAGACCCAGTACTTC.

J is TRBJ2-3 and V is TRBV5-1; 8 bases map to TRBD1. This CDR3 region has 13 residues. V lost 3 bases, J lost 5 bases, and 2 bases stayed unmatched. Germline CDR1 is SGHRS and CDR2 is YFSETQ. This CDR3 reads CASSSTGVDTQYF. CDR3 nucleotide sequence: TGCGCCAGCAGCTCGACAGGGGTAGATACGCAGTATTTT.

This clonotype was counted a few times. The chain combines TRBV6-5 with TRBJ1-2, with D perhaps matching TRBD1 (6 bases). V was pared by 0 bases and J by 7 bases, with 18 bases between. Germline V gene lookup returns CDR1 MNHEY and CDR2 SVGAGI. The CDR3 spans 16 residues. CDR3 bases: TGTGCCAGCAGTTACTCGGGTCCCCAGGGGAATGGTGGCTACACCTTC. Its translation is CASSYSGPQGNGGYTF.

A few counts support this clonotype. The chain employs TRBV7-2 and TRBJ1-3; 8 bases fit TRBD1. Germline V gene lookup returns CDR1 SGHTA and CDR2 FQGNSA. J lost 5 bases, V lost 3 bases, and 6 bases had no gene match. The CDR3 length is 15 residues. This CDR3 reads CASSFSGQGRNTIYF. The CDR3 DNA reads TGTGCCAGCAGCTTCTCCGGACAGGGACGAAACACCATATATTTT.

This clonotype was counted between two and nine times. The chain employs TRBV20-1 and TRBJ1-5; the D gene is possibly TRBD1 (6 bases). V was shortened by 6 bases and J by 7 bases, with 16 bases between the two germline ends. Germline lookup yields CDR1 DFQATT and CDR2 SNEGSKA (reference sequence). This CDR3 is built from 13 residues. In DNA form, the CDR3 reads TGCAGTGCAATCCGGGGGCCGCGACAGCCCCAGCATTTT. The encoded protein is CSAIRGPRQPQHF.

Regarding this clonotype: At one end, the junction sequence differs from germline, possibly due to a read error. This sequence joins TRBV29-1 and TRBJ2-2, with TRBD2 matching over 8 bases. Per germline, CDR1 SQVTM and CDR2 ANQGSEA. This CDR3 contains 15 residues. Here the CDR3 DNA reads TGCAGAGTTGGTGTTAGCGGGGTCGGCACCGGGGAGCTGTTTTTT. It specifies CRVGVSGVGTGELFF.

This chain uses TRBV5-1 with TRBJ1-2; D unclear. V lost 5 bases and J lost 4, with 12 bases in between. The V gene's germline CDR1 is SGHRS and CDR2 YFSETQ. The CDR3 loop spans 13 amino acids. The CDR3 loop reads CASRPAAIYGYTF. In DNA, the CDR3 is TGCGCCAGCAGGCCCGCCGCGATCTATGGCTACACCTTC.

The J gene is TRBJ1-5, the V gene TRBV12-3 or TRBV12-4; D remains unclear. This CDR3 is built from 12 residues. V was pared by 6 bases and J by 4 bases, with 7 bases between. Written as DNA, the CDR3 is TGTGCCAGCAGGCCCGGGAATCAGCCCCAGCATTTT. It is translated as CASRPGNQPQHF.

V gene TRBV9 combines with J gene TRBJ1-2, with a possible D match to TRBD1 (5 bases). Germline CDR1 and CDR2: SGDLS and YYNGEE. The CDR3 spans 14 residues. Trimming left V 2 bases short and J 2 bases short, with 10 bases between. The CDR3 here is CASSVRGDNYGYTF. CDR3 nucleotide sequence: TGTGCCAGCAGCGTTCGGGGGGACAACTATGGCTACACCTTC.